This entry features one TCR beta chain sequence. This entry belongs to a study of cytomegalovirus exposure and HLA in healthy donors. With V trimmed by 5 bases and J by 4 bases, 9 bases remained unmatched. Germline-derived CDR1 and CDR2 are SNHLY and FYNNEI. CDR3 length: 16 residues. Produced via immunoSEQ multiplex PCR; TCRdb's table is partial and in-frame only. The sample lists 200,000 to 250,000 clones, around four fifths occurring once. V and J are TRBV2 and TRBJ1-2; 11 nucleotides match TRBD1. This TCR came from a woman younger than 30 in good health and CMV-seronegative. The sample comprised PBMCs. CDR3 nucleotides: TGTGCCAGCAGTCTTCCTTGGACAGGGGGCCTCTATGGCTACACCTTC. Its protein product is CASSLPWTGGLYGYTF.